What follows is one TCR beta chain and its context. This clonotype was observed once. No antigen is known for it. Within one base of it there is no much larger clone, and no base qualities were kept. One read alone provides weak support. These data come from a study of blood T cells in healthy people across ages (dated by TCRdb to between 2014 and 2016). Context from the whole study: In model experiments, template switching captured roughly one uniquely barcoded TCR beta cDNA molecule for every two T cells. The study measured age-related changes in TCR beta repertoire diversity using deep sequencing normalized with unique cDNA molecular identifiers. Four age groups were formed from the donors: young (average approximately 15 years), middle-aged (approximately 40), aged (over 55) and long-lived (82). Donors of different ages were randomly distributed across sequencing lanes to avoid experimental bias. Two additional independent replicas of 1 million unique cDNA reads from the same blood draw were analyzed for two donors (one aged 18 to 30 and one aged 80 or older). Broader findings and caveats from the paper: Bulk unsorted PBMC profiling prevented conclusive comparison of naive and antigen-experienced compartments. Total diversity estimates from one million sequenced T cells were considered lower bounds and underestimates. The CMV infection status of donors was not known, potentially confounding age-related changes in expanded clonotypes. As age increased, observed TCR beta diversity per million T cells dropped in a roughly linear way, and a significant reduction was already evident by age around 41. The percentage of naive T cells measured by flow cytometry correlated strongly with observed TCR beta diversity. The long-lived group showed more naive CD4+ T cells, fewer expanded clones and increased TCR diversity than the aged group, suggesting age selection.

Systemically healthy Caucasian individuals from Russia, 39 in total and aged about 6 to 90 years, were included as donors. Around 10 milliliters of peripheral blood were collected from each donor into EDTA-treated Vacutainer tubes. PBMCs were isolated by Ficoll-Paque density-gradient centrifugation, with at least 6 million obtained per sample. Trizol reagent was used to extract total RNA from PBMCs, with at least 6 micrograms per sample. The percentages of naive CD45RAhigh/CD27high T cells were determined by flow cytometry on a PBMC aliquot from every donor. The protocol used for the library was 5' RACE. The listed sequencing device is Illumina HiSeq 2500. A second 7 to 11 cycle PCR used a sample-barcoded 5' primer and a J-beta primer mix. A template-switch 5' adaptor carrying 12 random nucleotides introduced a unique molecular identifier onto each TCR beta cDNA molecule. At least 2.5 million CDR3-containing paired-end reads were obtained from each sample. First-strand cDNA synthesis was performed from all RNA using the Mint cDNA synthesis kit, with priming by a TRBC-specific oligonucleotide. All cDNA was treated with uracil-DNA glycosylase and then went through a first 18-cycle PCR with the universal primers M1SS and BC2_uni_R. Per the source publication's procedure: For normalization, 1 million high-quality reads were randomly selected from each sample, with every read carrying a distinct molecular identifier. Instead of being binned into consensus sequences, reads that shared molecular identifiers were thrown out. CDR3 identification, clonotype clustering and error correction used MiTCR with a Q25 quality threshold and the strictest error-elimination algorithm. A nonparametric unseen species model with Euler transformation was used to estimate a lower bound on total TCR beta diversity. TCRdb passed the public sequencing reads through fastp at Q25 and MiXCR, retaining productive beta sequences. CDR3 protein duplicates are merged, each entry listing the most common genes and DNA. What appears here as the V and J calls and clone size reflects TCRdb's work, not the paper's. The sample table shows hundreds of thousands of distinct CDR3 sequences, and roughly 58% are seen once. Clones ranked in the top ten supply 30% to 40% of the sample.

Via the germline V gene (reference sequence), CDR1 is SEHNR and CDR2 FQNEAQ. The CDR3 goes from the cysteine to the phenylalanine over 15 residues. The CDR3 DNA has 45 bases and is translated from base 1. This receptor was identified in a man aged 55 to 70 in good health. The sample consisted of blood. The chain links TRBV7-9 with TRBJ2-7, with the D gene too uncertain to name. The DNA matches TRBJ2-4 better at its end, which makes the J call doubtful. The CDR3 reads CASSLLGPMENIQYF. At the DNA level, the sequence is TGTGCCAGCAGCTTACTAGGACCGATGGAAAACATTCAGTACTTC.